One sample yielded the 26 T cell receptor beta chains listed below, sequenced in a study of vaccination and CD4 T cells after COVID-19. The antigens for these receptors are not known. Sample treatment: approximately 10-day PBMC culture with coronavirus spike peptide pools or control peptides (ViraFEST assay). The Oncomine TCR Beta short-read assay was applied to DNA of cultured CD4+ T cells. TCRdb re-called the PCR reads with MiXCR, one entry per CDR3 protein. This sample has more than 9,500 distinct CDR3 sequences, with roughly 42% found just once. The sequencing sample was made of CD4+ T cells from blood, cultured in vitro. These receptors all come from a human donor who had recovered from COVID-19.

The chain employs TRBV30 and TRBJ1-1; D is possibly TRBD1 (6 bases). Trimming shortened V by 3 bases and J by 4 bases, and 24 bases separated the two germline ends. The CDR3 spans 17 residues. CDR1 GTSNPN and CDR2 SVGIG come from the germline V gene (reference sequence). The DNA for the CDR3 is TGTGCCTGGAGGGGCTCGGCTTGGGGGCGCAAGGTCACTGAAGCTTTCTTT. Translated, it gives CAWRGSAWGRKVTEAFF.

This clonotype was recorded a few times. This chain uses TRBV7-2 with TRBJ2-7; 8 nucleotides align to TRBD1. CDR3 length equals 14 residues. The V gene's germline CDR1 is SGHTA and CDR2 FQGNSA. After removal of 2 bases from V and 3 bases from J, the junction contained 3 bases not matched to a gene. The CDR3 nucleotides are TGTGCCAGCAGCTTATCAGGGGGCAGCTACGAGCAGTACTTC. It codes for CASSLSGGSYEQYF.

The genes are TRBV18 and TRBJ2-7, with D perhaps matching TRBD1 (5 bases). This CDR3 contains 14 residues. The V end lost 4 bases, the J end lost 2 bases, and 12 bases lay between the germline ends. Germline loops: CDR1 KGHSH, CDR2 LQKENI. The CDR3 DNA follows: TGTGCCAGCTCACTTTCGGACACCGCCTACGAGCAGTACTTC. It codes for CASSLSDTAYEQYF.

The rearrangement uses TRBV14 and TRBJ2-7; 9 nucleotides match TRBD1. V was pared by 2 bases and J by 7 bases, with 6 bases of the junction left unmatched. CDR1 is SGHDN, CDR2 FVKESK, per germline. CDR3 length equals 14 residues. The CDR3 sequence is CASSQLGQGKEQYF. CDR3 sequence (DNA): TGTGCCAGCAGCCAACTGGGACAGGGTAAAGAGCAGTACTTC. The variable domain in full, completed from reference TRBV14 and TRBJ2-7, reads EAGVTQFPSHSVIEKGQTVTLRCDPISGHDNLYWYRRVMGKEIKFLLHFVKESKQDESGMPNNRFLAERTGGTYSTLKVQPAELEDSGVYFCASSQLGQGKEQYFGPGTRLTVT.

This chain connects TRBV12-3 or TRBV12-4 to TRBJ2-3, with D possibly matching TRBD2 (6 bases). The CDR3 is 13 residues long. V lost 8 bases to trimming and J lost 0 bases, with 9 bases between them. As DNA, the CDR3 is TGTGCCAGCGGGGCGGGGAGCACAGATACGCAGTATTTT. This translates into CASGAGSTDTQYF.

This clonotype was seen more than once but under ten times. CDR3: CASSYSRTGGGYGYTF. The CDR3, as DNA: TGTGCCAGCAGTTACTCACGGACAGGGGGCGGATATGGCTACACCTTC. The chain uses TRBV6-5 and TRBJ1-2; TRBD1 matches 11 bases. The V and J ends lost 0 bases and 5 bases, in that order; junction bases with no gene match: 5. CDR3 length: 16 residues. Per the germline V gene, CDR1 is MNHEY and CDR2 is SVGAGI.

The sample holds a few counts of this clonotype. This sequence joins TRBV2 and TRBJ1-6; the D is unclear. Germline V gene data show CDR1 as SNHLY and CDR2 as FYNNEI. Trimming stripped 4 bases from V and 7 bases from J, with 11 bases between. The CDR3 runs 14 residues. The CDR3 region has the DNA TGTGCCAGCAGTGGAGCAGCCCAGAATTCACCCCTCCACTTT. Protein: CASSGAAQNSPLHF.

In DNA, the CDR3 is TGCGCCAGCAGCTTGACAGCAACAAGCACAGATACGCAGTATTTT. Translation: CASSLTATSTDTQYF. The gene calls are TRBV5-1 and TRBJ2-3, with unresolved D. Germline assignment: CDR1 SGHRS and CDR2 YFSETQ. Trimming stripped 1 base from V and 0 bases from J, with 9 bases between. The CDR3 has 15 amino acids.

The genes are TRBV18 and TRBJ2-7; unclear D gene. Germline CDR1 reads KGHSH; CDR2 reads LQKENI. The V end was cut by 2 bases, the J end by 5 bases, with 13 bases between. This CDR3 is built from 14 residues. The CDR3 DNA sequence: TGTGCCAGCTCACCAATCCCCCGAAAGGACGAGCAGTACTTC. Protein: CASSPIPRKDEQYF. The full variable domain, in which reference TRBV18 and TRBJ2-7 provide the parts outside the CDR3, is NAGVMQNPRHLVRRRGQEARLRCSPMKGHSHVYWYRQLPEEGLKFMVYLQKENIIDESGMPKERFSAEFPKEGPSILRIQQVVRGDSAAYFCASSPIPRKDEQYFGPGTRLTVT.

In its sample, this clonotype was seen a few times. This CDR3 is CSASLTGIGGELFF. The CDR3 nucleotides read TGCAGTGCTAGTCTGACAGGGATTGGCGGGGAGCTGTTTTTT. The chain recombines TRBV20-1 with TRBJ2-2; the match to TRBD1 covers 7 bases. CDR1 and CDR2 from the germline V gene are DFQATT and SNEGSKA (reference sequence). Unmatched junction bases numbered 8, after V lost 3 bases and J lost 7 bases. This CDR3 contains 14 residues.

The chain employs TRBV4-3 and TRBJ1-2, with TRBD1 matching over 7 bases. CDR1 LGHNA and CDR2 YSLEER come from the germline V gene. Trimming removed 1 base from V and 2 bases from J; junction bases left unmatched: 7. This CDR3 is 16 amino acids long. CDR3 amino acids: CASSQGNRGRNYGYTF. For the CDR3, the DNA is TGCGCCAGCAGCCAAGGGAACAGGGGCAGAAACTATGGCTACACCTTC.

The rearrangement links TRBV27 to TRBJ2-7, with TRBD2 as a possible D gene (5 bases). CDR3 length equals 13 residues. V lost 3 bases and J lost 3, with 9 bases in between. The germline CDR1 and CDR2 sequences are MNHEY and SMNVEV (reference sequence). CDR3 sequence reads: CASSFSRGYEQYF. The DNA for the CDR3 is TGTGCCAGCAGTTTTAGTCGGGGCTACGAGCAGTACTTC.

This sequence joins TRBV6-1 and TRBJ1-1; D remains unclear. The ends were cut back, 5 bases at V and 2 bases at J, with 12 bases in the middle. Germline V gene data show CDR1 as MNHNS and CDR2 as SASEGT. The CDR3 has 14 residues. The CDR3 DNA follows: TGTGCCAGCAGTCGTCGGCAGGTAAACACTGAAGCTTTCTTT. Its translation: CASSRRQVNTEAFF.

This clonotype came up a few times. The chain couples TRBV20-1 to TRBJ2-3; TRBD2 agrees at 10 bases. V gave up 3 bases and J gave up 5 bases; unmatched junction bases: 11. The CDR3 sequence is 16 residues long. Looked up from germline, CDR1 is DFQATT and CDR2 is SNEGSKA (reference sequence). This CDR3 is CSASSGGEVRGDTQYF. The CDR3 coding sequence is TGCAGTGCTAGCAGCGGGGGGGAGGTTAGGGGAGATACGCAGTATTTT.

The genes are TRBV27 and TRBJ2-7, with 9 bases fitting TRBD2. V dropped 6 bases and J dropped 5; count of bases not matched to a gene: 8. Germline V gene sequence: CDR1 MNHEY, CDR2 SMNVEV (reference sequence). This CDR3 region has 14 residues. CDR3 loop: CASSPRSGSDEQYF. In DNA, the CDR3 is TGTGCCAGCAGCCCCCGTAGCGGGAGCGACGAGCAGTACTTC.

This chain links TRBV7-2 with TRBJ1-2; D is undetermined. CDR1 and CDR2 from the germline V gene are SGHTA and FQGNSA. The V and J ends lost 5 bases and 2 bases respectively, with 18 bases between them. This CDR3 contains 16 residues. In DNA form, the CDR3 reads TGTGCCAGCAGCCCATCGACGGTGCGGGAAAACTATGGCTACACCTTC. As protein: CASSPSTVRENYGYTF.

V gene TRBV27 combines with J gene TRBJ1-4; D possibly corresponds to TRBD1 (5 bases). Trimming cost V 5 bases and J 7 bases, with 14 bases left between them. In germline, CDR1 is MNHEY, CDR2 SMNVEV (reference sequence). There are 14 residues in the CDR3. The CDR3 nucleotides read TGTGCCAGCAGTCGCCAGGGTAGTGGTGAAAAACTGTTTTTT. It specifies CASSRQGSGEKLFF.

CDR3: CSARGGGGTSQPQHF. In DNA form, the CDR3 reads TGCAGTGCTAGAGGGGGAGGGGGCACGAGTCAGCCCCAGCATTTT. The V gene is TRBV20-1, the J gene TRBJ1-5; 7 bases agree with TRBD1. CDR1 and CDR2 from the germline V gene are DFQATT and SNEGSKA (reference sequence). The CDR3 totals 15 residues. Trimming took 1 base from V and 6 from J; bases not matched to a gene: 9.

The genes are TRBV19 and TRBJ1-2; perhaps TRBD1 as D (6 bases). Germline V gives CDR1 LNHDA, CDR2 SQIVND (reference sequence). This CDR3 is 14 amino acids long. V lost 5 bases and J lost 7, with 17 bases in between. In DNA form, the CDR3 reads TGTGCCAGTAGTCGGGGTGACAGGACTGGTGGCTACACCTTC. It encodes CASSRGDRTGGYTF.

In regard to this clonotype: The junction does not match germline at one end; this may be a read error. The CDR3 DNA sequence: TGTGCCAGTAGTGTCTCCGGGACAGGAGCCTACGGGCAGTACTTC. Translation: CASSVSGTGAYGQYF. This chain joins TRBV19 and TRBJ2-7, with 8 bases lining up with TRBD1. Germline V lookup: CDR1 LNHDA, CDR2 SQIVND (reference sequence). CDR3 length: 15 amino acids.

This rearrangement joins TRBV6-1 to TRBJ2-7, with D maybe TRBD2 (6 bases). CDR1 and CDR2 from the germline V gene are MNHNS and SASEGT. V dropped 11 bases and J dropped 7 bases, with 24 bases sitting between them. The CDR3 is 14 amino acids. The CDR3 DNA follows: TGTGCCGGGCAAGGGGCGGGGCGTCATGTAGAGCAGTACTTC. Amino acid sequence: CAGQGAGRHVEQYF.

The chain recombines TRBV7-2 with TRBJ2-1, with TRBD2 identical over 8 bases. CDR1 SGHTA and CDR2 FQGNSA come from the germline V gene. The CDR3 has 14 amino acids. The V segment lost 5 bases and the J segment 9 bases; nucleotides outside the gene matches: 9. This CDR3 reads CASSLGTSYIEQFF. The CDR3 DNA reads TGTGCCAGCAGCCTAGGGACTAGTTATATTGAGCAGTTCTTC.

CDR3 sequence reads: CSARVGTGGYEQYF. CDR3 DNA sequence: TGCAGTGCTAGAGTGGGGACAGGGGGCTACGAGCAGTACTTC. The chain couples TRBV20-1 to TRBJ2-7, with TRBD1 matching 11 bases. This CDR3 contains 14 residues. Germline assignment: CDR1 DFQATT and CDR2 SNEGSKA (reference sequence). J was trimmed by 3 bases and V by 1 base; bases with no gene match: 2.

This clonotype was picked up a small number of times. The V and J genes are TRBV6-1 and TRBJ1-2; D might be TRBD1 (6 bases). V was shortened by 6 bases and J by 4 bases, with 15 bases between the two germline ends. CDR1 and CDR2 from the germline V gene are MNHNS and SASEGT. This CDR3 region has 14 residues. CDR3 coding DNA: TGTGCCAGCAGGAGGAACAGGGAAGGCTATGGCTACACCTTC. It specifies CASRRNREGYGYTF.

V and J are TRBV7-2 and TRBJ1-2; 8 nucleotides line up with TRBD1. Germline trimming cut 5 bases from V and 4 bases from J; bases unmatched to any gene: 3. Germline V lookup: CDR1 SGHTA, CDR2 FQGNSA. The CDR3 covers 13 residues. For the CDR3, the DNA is TGTGCCAGCAGCCAAGGACAGGGCTATGGCTACACCTTC. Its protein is CASSQGQGYGYTF.

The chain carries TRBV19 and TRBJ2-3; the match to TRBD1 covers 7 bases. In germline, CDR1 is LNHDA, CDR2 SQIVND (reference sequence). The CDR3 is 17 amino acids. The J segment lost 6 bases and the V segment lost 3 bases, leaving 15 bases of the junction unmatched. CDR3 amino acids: CASSIPTGRKNTDTQYF. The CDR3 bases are TGTGCCAGTAGTATCCCGACAGGGCGTAAGAACACTGATACGCAGTATTTT.